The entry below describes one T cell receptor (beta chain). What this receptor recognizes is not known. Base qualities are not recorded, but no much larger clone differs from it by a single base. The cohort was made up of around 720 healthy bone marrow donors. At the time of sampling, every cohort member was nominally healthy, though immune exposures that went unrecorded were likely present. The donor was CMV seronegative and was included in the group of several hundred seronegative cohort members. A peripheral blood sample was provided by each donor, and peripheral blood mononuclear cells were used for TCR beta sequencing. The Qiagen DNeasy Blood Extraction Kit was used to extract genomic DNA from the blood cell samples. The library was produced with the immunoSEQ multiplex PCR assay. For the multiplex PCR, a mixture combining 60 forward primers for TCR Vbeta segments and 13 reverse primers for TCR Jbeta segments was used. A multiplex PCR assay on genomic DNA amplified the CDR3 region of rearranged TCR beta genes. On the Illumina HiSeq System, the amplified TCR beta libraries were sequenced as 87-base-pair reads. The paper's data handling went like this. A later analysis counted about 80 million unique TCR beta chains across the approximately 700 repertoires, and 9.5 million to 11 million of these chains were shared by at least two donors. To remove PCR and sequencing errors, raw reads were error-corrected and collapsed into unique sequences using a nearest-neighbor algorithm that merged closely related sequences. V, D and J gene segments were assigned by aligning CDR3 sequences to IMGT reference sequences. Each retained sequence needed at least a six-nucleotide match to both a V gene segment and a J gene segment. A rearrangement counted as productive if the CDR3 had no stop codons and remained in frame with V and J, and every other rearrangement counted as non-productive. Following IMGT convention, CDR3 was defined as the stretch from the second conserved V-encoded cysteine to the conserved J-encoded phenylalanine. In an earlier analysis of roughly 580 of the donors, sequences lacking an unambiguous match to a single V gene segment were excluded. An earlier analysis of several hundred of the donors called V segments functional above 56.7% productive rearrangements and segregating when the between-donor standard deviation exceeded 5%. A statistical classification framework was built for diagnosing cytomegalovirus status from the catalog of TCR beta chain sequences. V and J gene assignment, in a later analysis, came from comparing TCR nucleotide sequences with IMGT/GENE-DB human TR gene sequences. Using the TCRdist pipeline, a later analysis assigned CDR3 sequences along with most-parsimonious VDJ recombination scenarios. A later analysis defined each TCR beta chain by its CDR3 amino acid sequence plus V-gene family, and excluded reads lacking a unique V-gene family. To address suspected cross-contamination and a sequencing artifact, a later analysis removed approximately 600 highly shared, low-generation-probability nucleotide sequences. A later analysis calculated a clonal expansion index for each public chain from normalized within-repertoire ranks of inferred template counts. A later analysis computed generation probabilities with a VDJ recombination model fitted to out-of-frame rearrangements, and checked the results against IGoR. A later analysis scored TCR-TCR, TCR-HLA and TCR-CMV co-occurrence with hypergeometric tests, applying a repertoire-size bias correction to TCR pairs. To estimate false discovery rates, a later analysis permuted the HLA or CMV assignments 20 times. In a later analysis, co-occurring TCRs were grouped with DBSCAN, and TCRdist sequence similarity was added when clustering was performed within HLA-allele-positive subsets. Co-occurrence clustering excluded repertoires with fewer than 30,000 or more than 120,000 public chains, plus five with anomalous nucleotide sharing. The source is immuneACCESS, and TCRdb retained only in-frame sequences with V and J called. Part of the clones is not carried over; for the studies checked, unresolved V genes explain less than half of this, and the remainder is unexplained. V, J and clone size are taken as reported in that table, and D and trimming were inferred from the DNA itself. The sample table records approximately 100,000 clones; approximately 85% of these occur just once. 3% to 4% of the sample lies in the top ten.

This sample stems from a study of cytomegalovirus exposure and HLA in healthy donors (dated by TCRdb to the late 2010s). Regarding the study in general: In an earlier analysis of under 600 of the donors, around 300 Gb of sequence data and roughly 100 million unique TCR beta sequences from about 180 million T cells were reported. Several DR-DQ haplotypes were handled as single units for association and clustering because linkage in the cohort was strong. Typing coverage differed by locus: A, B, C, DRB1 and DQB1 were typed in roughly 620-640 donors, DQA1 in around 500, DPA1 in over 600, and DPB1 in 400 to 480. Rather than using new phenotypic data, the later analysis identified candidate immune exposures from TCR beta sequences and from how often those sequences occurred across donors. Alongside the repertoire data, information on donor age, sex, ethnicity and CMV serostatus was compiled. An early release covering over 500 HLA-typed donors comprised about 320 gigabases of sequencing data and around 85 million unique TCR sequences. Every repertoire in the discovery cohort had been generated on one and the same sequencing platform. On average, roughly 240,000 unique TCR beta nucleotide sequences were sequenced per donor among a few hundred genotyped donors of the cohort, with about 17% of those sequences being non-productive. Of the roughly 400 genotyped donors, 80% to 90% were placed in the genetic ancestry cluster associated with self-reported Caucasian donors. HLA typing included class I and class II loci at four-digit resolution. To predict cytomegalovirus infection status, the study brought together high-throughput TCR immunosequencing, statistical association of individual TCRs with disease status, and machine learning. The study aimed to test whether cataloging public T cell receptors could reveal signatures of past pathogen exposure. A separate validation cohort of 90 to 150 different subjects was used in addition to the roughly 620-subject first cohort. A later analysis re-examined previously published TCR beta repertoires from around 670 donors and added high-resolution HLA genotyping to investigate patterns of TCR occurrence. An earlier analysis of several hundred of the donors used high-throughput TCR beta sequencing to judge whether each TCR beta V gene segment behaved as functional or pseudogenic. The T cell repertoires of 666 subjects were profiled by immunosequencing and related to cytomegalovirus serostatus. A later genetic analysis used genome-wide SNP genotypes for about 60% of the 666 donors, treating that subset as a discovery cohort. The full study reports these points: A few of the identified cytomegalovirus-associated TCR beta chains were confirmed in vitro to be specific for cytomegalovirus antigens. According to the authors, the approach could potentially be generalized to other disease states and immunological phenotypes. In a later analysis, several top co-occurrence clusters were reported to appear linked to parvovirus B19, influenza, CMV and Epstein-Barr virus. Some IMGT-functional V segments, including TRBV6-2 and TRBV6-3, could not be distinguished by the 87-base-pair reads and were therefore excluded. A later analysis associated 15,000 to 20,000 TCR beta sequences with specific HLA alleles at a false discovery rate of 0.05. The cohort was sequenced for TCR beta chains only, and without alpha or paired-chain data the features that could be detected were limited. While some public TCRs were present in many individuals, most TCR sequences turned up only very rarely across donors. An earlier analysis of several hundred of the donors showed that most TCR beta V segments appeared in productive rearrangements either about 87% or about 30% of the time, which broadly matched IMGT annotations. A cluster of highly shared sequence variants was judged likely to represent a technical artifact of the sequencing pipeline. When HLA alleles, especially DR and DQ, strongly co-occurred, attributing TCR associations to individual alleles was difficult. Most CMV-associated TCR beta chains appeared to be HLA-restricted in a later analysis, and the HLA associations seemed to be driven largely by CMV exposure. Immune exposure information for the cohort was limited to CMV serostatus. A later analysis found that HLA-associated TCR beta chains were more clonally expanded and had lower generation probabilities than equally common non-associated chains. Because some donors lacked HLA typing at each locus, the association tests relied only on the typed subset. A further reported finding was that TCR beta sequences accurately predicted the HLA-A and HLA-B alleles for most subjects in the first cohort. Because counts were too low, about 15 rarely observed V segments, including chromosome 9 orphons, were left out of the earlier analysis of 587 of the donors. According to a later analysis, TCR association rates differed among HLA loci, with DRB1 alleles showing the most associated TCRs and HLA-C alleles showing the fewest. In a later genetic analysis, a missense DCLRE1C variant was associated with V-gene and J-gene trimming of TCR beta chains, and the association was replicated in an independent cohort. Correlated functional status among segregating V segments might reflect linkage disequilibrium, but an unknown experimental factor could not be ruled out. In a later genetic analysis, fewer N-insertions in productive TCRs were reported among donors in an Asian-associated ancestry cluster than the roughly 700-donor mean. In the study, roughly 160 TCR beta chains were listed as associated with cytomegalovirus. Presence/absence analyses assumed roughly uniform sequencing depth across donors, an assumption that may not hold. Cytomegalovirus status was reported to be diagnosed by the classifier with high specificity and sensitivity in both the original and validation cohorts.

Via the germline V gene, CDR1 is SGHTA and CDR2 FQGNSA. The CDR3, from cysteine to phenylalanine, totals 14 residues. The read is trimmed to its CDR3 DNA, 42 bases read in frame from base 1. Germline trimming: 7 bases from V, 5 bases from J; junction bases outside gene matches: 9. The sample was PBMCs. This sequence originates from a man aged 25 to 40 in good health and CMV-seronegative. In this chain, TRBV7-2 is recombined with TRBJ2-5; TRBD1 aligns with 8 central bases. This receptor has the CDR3 CASKKGQGLETQYF. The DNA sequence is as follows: TGTGCCAGCAAAAAAGGACAGGGTTTGGAGACCCAGTACTTC.